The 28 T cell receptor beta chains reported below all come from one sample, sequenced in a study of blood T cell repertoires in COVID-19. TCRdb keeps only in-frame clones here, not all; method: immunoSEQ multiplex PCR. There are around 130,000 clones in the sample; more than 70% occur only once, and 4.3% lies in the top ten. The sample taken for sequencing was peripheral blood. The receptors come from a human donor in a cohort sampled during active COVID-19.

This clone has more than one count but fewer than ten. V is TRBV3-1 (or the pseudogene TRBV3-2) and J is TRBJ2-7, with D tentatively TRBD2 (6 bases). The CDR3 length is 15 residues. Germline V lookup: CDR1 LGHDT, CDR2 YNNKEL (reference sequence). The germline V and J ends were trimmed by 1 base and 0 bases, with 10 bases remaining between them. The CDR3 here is CASSQGGVPSYEQYF. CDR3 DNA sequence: TGTGCCAGCAGCCAAGGCGGGGTGCCCTCCTACGAGCAGTACTTC.

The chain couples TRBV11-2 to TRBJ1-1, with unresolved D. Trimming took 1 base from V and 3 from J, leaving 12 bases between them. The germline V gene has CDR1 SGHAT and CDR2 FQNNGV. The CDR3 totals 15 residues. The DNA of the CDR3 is TGTGCCAGCAGCTTAGGTTTGTTGCGGTACACTGAAGCTTTCTTT. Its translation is CASSLGLLRYTEAFF.

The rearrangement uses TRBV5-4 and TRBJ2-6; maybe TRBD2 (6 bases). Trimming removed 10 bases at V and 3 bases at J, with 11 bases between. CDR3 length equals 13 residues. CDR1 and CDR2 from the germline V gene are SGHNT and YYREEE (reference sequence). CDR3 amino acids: CAGGELGANVLTF. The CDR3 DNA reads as TGTGCCGGCGGGGAGCTTGGGGCCAACGTCCTGACTTTC. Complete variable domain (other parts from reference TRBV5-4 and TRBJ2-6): ETGVTQSPTHLIKTRGQQVTLRCSSQSGHNTVSWYQQALGQGPQFIFQYYREEENGRGNFPPRFSGLQFPNYSSELNVNALELDDSALYLCAGGELGANVLTFGAGSRLTVL.

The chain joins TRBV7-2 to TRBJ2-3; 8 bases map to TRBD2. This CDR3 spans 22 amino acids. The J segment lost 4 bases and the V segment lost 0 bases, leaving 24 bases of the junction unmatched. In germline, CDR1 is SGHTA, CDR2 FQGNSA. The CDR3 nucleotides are TGTGCCAGCAGCTTAGCGCACAGCGACCCTCGGGGGGAGCGGGAGCCTCCAGATACGCAGTATTTT. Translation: CASSLAHSDPRGEREPPDTQYF.

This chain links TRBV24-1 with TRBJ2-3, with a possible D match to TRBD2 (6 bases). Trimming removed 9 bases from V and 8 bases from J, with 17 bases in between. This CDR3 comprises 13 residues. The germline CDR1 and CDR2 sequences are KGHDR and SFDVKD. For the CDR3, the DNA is TGTGCCACCGCTTGGGGTGGGACTGGTACGCAGTATTTT. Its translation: CATAWGGTGTQYF.

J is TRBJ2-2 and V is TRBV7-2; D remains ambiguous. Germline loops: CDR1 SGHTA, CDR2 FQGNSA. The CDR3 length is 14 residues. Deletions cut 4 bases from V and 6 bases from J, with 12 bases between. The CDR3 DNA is TGTGCCAGCAGCTCGTCCCAGTCCCCCGGGGAGCTGTTTTTT. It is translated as CASSSSQSPGELFF.

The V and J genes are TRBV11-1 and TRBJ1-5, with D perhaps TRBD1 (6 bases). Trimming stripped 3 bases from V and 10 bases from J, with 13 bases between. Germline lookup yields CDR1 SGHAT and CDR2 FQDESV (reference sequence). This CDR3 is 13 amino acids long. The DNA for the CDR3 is TGTGCCAGCAGCTTGGGGGGGGGCGAACCCCAGCATTTT. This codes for CASSLGGGEPQHF. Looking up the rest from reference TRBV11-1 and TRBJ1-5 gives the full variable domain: EAEVAQSPRYKITEKSQAVAFWCDPISGHATLYWYRQILGQGPELLVQFQDESVVDDSQLPKDRFSAERLKGVDSTLKIQPAELGDSAMYLCASSLGGGEPQHFGDGTRLSIL.

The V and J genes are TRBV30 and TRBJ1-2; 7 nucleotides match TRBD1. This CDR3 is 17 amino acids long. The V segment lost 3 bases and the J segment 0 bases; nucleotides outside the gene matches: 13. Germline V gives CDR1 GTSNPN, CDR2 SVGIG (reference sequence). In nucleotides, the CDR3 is TGTGCCTGGAGGCAGGGGGGTAGGTCTACTCCTAACTATGGCTACACCTTC. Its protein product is CAWRQGGRSTPNYGYTF.

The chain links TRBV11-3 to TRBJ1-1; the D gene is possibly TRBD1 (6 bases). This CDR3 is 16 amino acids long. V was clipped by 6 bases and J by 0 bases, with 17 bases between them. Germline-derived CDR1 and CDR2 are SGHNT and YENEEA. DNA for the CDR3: TGTGCCAGCAGACAACACAGGGTACACATGAACACTGAAGCTTTCTTT. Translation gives CASRQHRVHMNTEAFF. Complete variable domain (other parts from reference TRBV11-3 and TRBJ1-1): EAGVVQSPRYKIIEKKQPVAFWCNPISGHNTLYWYLQNLGQGPELLIRYENEEAVDDSQLPKDRFSAERLKGVDSTLKIQPAELGDSAVYLCASRQHRVHMNTEAFFGQGTRLTVV.

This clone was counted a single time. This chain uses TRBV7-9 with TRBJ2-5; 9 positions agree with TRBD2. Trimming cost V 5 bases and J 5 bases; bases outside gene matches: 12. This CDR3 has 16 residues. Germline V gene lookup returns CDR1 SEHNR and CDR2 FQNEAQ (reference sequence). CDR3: CASSILAGVSGETQYF. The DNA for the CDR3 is TGTGCCAGCAGCATATTAGCGGGGGTCTCCGGGGAGACCCAGTACTTC. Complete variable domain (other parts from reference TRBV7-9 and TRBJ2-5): DTGVSQNPRHKITKRGQNVTFRCDPISEHNRLYWYRQTLGQGPEFLTYFQNEAQLEKSRLLSDRFSAERPKGSFSTLEIQRTEQGDSAMYLCASSILAGVSGETQYFGPGTRLLVL.

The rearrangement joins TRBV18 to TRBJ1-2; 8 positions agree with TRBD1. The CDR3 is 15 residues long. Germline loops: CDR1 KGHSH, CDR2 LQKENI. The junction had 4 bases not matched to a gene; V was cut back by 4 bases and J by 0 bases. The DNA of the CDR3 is TGTGCCAGCTCACGCGCAGGGGGCTCTAACTATGGCTACACCTTC. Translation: CASSRAGGSNYGYTF.

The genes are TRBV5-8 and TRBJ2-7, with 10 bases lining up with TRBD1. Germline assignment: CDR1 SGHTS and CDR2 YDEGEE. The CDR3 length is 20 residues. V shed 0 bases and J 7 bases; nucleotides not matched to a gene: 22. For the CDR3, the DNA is TGTGCCAGCAGCTTGGGGGACAGGGGTCTTTCCAGCGGGAGTGTTTATGAGCAGTACGTC. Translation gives CASSLGDRGLSSGSVYEQYV.

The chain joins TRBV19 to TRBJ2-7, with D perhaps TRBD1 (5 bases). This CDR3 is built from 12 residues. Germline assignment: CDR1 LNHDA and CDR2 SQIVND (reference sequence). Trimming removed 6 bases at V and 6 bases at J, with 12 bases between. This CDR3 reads CASSATVSEQYF. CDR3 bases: TGTGCCAGTAGCGCGACAGTGAGCGAGCAGTACTTC.

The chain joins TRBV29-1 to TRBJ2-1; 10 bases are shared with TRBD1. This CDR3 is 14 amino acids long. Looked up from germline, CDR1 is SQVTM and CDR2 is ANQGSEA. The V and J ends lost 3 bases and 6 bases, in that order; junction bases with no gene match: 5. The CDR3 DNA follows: TGCAGCGTTGAGGGGGACAGGGGTTTCAATGAGCAGTTCTTC. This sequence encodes CSVEGDRGFNEQFF.

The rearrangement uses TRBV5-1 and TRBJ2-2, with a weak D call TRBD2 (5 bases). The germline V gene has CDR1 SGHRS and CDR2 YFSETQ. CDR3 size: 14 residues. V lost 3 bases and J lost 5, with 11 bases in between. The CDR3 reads CASSSRAETGELFF. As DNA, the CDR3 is TGCGCCAGCAGCTCCAGAGCGGAGACCGGGGAGCTGTTTTTT.

The CDR3 is CASSQDRGRTEAFF. The CDR3 nucleotides are TGCGCCAGCAGCCAAGACAGGGGGCGGACTGAAGCTTTCTTT. The chain combines TRBV4-1 with TRBJ1-1, with TRBD1 identical over 8 bases. With V trimmed by 0 bases and J by 5 bases, 2 bases remained unmatched. Germline values: CDR1 MGHRA, CDR2 YSYEKL. This CDR3 contains 14 residues.

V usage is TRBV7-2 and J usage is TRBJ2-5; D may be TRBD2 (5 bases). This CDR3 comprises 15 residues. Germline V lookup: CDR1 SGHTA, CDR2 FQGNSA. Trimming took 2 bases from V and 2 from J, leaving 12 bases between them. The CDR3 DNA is TGTGCCAGCAGCTTAAGAGGGCAGGTACAAGAGACCCAGTACTTC. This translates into CASSLRGQVQETQYF.

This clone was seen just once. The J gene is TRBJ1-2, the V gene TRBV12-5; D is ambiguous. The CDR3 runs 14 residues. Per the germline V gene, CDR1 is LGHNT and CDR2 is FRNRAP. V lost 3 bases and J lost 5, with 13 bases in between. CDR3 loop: CASGFLSAVYGYTF. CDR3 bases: TGTGCTAGTGGTTTCCTTAGCGCGGTTTATGGCTACACCTTC.

In nucleotides, the CDR3 is TGCGCCAGCAGCACAACAGGGGTCTCTGGAAACACCATATATTTT. It codes for CASSTTGVSGNTIYF. The chain links TRBV5-1 to TRBJ1-3; the match to TRBD1 covers 7 bases. Per the germline V gene, CDR1 is SGHRS and CDR2 is YFSETQ. The CDR3 is 15 residues long. After removal of 4 bases from V and 0 bases from J, the junction contained 4 bases not matched to a gene. The full variable domain, in which reference TRBV5-1 and TRBJ1-3 provide the parts outside the CDR3, is KAGVTQTPRYLIKTRGQQVTLSCSPISGHRSVSWYQQTPGQGLQFLFEYFSETQRNKGNFPGRFSGRQFSNSRSEMNVSTLELGDSALYLCASSTTGVSGNTIYFGEGSWLTVV.

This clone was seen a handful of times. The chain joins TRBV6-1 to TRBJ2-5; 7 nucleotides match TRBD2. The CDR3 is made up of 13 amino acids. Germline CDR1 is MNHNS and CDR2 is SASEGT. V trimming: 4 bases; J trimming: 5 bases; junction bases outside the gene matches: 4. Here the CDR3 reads CASSGAGRETQYF. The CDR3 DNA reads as TGTGCCAGCAGTGGAGCGGGGAGGGAGACCCAGTACTTC.

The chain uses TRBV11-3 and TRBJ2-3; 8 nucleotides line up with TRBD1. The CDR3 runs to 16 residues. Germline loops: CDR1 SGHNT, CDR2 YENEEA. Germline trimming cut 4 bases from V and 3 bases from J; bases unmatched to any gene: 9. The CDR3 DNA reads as TGTGCCAGCAGCTCCAGGACAGGGCCCGGTACAGATACGCAGTATTTT. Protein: CASSSRTGPGTDTQYF.

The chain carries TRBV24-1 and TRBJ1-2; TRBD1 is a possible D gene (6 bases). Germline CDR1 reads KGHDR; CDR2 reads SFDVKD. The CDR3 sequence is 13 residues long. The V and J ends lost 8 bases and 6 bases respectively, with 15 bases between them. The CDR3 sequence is CATNSGVWDGYTF. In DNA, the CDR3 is TGTGCCACCAATTCAGGGGTTTGGGATGGCTACACCTTC.

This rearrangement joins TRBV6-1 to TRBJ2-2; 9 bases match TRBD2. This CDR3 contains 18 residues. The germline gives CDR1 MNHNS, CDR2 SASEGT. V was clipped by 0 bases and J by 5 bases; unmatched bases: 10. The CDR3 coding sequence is TGTGCCAGCAGTGAAGCAGGGGGTCTAGCGGGATTAACCGGGGAGCTGTTTTTT. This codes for CASSEAGGLAGLTGELFF.

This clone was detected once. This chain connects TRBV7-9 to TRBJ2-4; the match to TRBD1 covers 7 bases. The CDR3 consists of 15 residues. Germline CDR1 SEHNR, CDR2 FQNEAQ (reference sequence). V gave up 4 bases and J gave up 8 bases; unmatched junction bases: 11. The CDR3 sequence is CASSSWTGHWDIQYF. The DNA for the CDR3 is TGTGCCAGCAGCTCCTGGACAGGTCATTGGGACATTCAGTACTTC.

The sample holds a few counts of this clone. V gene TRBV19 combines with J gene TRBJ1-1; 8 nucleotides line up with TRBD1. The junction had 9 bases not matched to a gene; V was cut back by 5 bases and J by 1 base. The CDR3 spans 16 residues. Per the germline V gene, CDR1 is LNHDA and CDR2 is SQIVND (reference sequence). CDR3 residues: CASSLTTGVGNTEAFF. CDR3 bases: TGTGCCAGTAGTCTGACGACAGGGGTAGGGAACACTGAAGCTTTCTTT.

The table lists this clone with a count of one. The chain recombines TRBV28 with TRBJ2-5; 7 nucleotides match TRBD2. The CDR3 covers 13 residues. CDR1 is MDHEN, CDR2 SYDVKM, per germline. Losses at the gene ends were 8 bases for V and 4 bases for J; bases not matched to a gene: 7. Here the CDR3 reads CASRPGGRETQYF. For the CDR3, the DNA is TGTGCCAGCCGGCCGGGGGGAAGAGAGACCCAGTACTTC.

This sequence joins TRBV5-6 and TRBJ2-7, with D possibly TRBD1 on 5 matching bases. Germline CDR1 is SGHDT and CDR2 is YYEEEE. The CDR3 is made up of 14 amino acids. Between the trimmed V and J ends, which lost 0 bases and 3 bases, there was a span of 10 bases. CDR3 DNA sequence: TGTGCCAGCAGCTTGGGGCAGGGAAACTACGAGCAGTACTTC. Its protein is CASSLGQGNYEQYF.

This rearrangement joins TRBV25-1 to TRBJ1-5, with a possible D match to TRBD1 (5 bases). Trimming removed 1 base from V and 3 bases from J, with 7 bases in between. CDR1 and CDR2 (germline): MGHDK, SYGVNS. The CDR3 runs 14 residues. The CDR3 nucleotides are TGTGCCAGCAGTGAATCAGGGCTCAATCAGCCCCAGCATTTT. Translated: CASSESGLNQPQHF.